The 30 T cell receptor beta chains in this list originate from one sample, sequenced in a study of response to subunit inactivated influenza vaccine. In TCRdb, the RT-PCR reads were re-called with MiXCR into one record per CDR3 protein. This sample carries hundreds of thousands of distinct CDR3 sequences, 12% to 15% of them seen once, and the ten largest clones take around 7.6%. Sequencing used PBMCs from blood, obtained 14 days before vaccination. These receptors were taken from a man aged 50 to 60 who received an inactivated influenza vaccine.

The table lists this clonotype with a few counts. The chain uses TRBV7-2 and TRBJ2-5; D gene unclear. Germline V gives CDR1 SGHTA, CDR2 FQGNSA. The V and J ends lost 2 bases and 3 bases respectively, with 16 bases between them. The CDR3 length is 16 residues. CDR3: CASSLLVRPGEETQYF. The CDR3 nucleotides are TGTGCCAGCAGCTTATTGGTTAGGCCCGGCGAAGAGACCCAGTACTTC.

The chain recombines TRBV13 with TRBJ2-7; no definite D call. The ends were cut back, 0 bases at V and 3 bases at J, with 6 bases in the middle. The CDR3 spans 13 residues. Germline CDR1 reads PRHDT; CDR2 reads FYEKMQ (reference sequence). Here the CDR3 DNA reads TGTGCCAGCAGCTTAGGCAAGTACTACGAGCAGTACTTC. As protein: CASSLGKYYEQYF.

This clonotype has just a few counts. The V call is TRBV20-1, the J call TRBJ2-3; D gene ambiguous. V was clipped by 7 bases and J by 4 bases, with 12 bases between them. Germline loops: CDR1 DFQATT, CDR2 SNEGSKA (reference sequence). This CDR3 has 12 residues. CDR3 sequence: CSVHRSADTQYF. The CDR3 DNA reads TGCAGTGTCCATCGATCCGCAGATACGCAGTATTTT.

The chain employs TRBV7-2 and TRBJ2-7; 10 positions agree with TRBD2. J lost 2 bases, V lost 5 bases, and 6 bases had no gene match. The CDR3 loop spans 15 amino acids. CDR1 and CDR2 from the germline V gene are SGHTA and FQGNSA. DNA for the CDR3: TGTGCCAGCAGCACTAGCGGGATAAGGGCCTACGAGCAGTACTTC. Translated: CASSTSGIRAYEQYF.

This clonotype has only one observation. The conserved phenylalanine or tryptophan normally closing the CDR3 is absent here, so this likely arose from a read error. Because the CDR3's place on the DNA is in doubt, the DNA is left out and the CDR3 is given as listed by TCRdb. V and J are TRBV6-5 and TRBJ2-3; the table's D gene call, TRBD1, was not cross checked with the DNA. Per germline, CDR1 MNHEY and CDR2 SVGAGI. Both ends counted, the CDR3 spans 10 residues. The CDR3 sequence is CASSTLTWTG.

This clonotype was counted only a few times. The chain links TRBV20-1 to TRBJ2-5; a weak D match, TRBD2 (5 bases). The V end lost 5 bases, the J end lost 3 bases, and 13 bases lay between the germline ends. Germline V gene data show CDR1 as DFQATT and CDR2 as SNEGSKA (reference sequence). The length of the CDR3 is 13 residues. The CDR3: CSAPTSGKETQYF. In DNA, the CDR3 is TGCAGTGCTCCCACAAGCGGCAAAGAGACCCAGTACTTC.

This chain connects TRBV6-5 to TRBJ1-1; no firm D call. This CDR3 comprises 13 residues. The germline V gene encodes CDR1 MNHEY and CDR2 SVGAGI. The ends were cut back, 2 bases at V and 8 bases at J, with 12 bases in the middle. This chain's CDR3 is CASSYLRGSEAFF. The CDR3 DNA follows: TGTGCCAGCAGTTACCTTCGAGGCTCCGAAGCTTTCTTT.

The genes are TRBV27 and TRBJ2-2, with D possibly being TRBD1 (6 bases). V was cut by 7 bases and J by 0 bases, with 15 bases left in between. The CDR3 sequence is 16 residues long. Germline V gene sequence: CDR1 MNHEY, CDR2 SMNVEV (reference sequence). CDR3 residues: CASTLVAGANTGELFF. The CDR3 DNA follows: TGTGCCAGCACCCTGGTGGCAGGGGCGAACACCGGGGAGCTGTTTTTT.

This clonotype was seen ten or more times. The chain has TRBV29-1 and TRBJ2-2, with a weak D call TRBD1 (6 bases). Between the trimmed V and J ends, which lost 6 bases and 2 bases, there was a span of 10 bases. Germline V CDR1 and CDR2: SQVTM, ANQGSEA. The CDR3 extends over 13 amino acids. This CDR3 is CSVRDTNTGELFF. The CDR3 DNA sequence: TGCAGCGTCCGGGACACCAACACCGGGGAGCTGTTTTTT.

The rearrangement joins TRBV19 to TRBJ2-7; D remains ambiguous. With 5 bases removed from V and 4 bases from J, the gap between germline ends came to 18 bases. The germline gives CDR1 LNHDA, CDR2 SQIVND (reference sequence). The CDR3 is made up of 15 amino acids. The CDR3 here is CASSADDRSIYEQYF. The CDR3 DNA reads as TGTGCCAGTAGTGCGGACGACCGATCCATATACGAGCAGTACTTC.

The V and J genes are TRBV5-1 and TRBJ2-4; D is possibly TRBD1 (6 bases). V shed 0 bases and J shed 8 bases, with 9 bases lying between them. Germline CDR1 is SGHRS and CDR2 is YFSETQ. The CDR3 contains 13 residues. This chain's CDR3 is CASSLDREYIQYF. CDR3 DNA: TGCGCCAGCAGCTTGGACAGGGAATACATTCAGTACTTC.

As for this clonotype: The junction departs from the called germline gene at one end, perhaps through a read error. CDR3 region: CASSMARDWKGTGELVF. For the CDR3, the DNA is TGTGCCAGCAGCATGGCCCGGGATTGGAAGGGCACCGGGGAGCTGGTTTTT. V is TRBV5-8 and J is TRBJ2-2; D possibly corresponds to TRBD2 (5 bases). This CDR3 comprises 17 residues. The V gene's germline CDR1 is SGHTS and CDR2 YDEGEE.

In DNA form, the CDR3 reads TGCAGCGGTGATGGGGGGCCAGGGCACAATGAGCAGTTCTTC. It encodes CSGDGGPGHNEQFF. The V and J genes are TRBV29-1 and TRBJ2-1, with D possibly being TRBD1 or TRBD2 (6 bases each). The V gene lost 7 bases and the J gene lost 5 bases, with 18 bases spanning the gap. CDR3 size: 14 residues. Germline lookup yields CDR1 SQVTM and CDR2 ANQGSEA.

This clonotype was detected a few times. The rearrangement links TRBV20-1 to TRBJ1-2, with D hard to call. Trimming took 1 base from V and 5 from J, leaving 14 bases between them. In germline, CDR1 is DFQATT, CDR2 SNEGSKA (reference sequence). The CDR3 runs to 14 residues. CDR3 in amino acids: CSARGPSGSYGYTF. The CDR3 coding sequence is TGCAGTGCTAGAGGGCCTTCGGGCAGTTATGGCTACACCTTC.

V usage is TRBV28 and J usage is TRBJ2-1; D is uncertain. Trimming shortened V by 7 bases and J by 0 bases, and 13 bases separated the two germline ends. There are 15 residues in the CDR3. CDR1 and CDR2 (germline): MDHEN, SYDVKM. CDR3 nucleotides: TGTGCCAGCAAACGAGACCTCAGCTCCTACAATGAGCAGTTCTTC. It translates to CASKRDLSSYNEQFF.

J is TRBJ2-7 and V is TRBV9; perhaps TRBD2 as D (6 bases). This CDR3 is built from 15 residues. Germline V lookup: CDR1 SGDLS, CDR2 YYNGEE. V was shortened by 4 bases and J by 9 bases, with 23 bases between the two germline ends. CDR3 in DNA: TGTGCCAGCAGCCAACGGGCGGGGCAGGGATTACGGCAGTACTTC. Translating gives CASSQRAGQGLRQYF. The whole variable domain, remainder taken from reference TRBV9 and TRBJ2-7, is DSGVTQTPKHLITATGQRVTLRCSPRSGDLSVYWYQQSLDQGLQFLIQYYNGEERAKGNILERFSAQQFPDLHSELNLSSLELGDSALYFCASSQRAGQGLRQYFGPGTRLTVT.

The rearrangement links TRBV29-1 to TRBJ2-7; no definite D call. This CDR3 contains 11 residues. Per the germline V gene, CDR1 is SQVTM and CDR2 is ANQGSEA. Trimming cost V 4 bases and J 4 bases, with 8 bases left between them. The CDR3 DNA follows: TGCAGCGTTGCGTCAGCGTACGAGCAGTACTTC. Translated: CSVASAYEQYF.

There are a few counts of this clonotype. The chain combines TRBV6-2 or TRBV6-3 with TRBJ2-1; the D gene is possibly TRBD1 (5 bases). CDR3 length: 12 amino acids. Germline V CDR1 and CDR2: MNHEY, SVGEGT. Trimming removed 7 bases at V and 7 bases at J, with 11 bases between. CDR3 bases: TGTGCCAGCAAGGGGTCGCGAAATGAGCAGTTCTTC. Translated, it gives CASKGSRNEQFF.

This clonotype was observed a handful of times. The chain joins TRBV6-5 to TRBJ2-1; a weak D match, TRBD1 (5 bases). CDR3 size: 14 residues. Per germline, CDR1 MNHEY and CDR2 SVGAGI. The V end was cut by 2 bases, the J end by 3 bases, with 8 bases between. Here the CDR3 DNA reads TGTGCCAGCAGTTACCAGGGTGACTACAATGAGCAGTTCTTC. This gives the protein CASSYQGDYNEQFF.

The chain links TRBV20-1 to TRBJ2-1; D might be TRBD2 (6 bases). The CDR3 spans 15 residues. V was trimmed by 0 bases and J by 6 bases, leaving 15 bases between them. CDR1 and CDR2 from the germline V gene are DFQATT and SNEGSKA (reference sequence). In DNA, the CDR3 is TGCAGTGCTAGAGATCTGAGCGGGCCGAGCAATGAGCAGTTCTTC. Translation: CSARDLSGPSNEQFF.

The J gene is TRBJ1-1, the V gene TRBV7-8, with D unresolved. This CDR3 comprises 15 residues. The germline V gene has CDR1 SGHVS and CDR2 FQNEAQ. The germline V and J ends were trimmed by 0 bases and 1 base, with 9 bases remaining between them. CDR3 DNA sequence: TGTGCCAGCAGCTTAGCGAATTGGGGGAACACTGAAGCTTTCTTT. This translates into CASSLANWGNTEAFF.

The V gene is TRBV12-3 or TRBV12-4, the J gene TRBJ1-1; possible D gene TRBD1, 5 bases. V lost 2 bases, J lost 5 bases, and 18 bases lay in between. The CDR3 runs 16 residues. The CDR3 region is CASSLFLRRGETEAFF. The CDR3, as DNA: TGTGCCAGCAGTTTATTTCTTCGGCGGGGGGAGACTGAAGCTTTCTTT.

This clonotype was counted a single time. At one end the junction does not follow the germline gene, possibly because of a read error. The chain recombines TRBV30 with TRBJ1-2, with D uncertain. Germline V gives CDR1 GTSNPN, CDR2 SVGIG (reference sequence). This CDR3 region has 12 residues. CDR3 in amino acids: CAWSVGHPNPFF. CDR3 nucleotides: TGTGCCTGGAGTGTAGGGCACCCCAATCCCTTTTTC. Full variable domain (missing parts from reference TRBV30 and TRBJ1-2): SQTIHQWPATLVQPVGSPLSLECTVEGTSNPNLYWYRQAAGRGLQLLFYSVGIGQISSEVPQNLSASRPQDRQFILSSKKLLLSDSGFYLCAWSVGHPNPFFGSGTRLTVV.

In this sample, this clonotype turned up many times. V usage is TRBV12-3 or TRBV12-4 and J usage is TRBJ2-7, with D maybe TRBD1 (6 bases). Trimming stripped 6 bases from V and 5 bases from J, with 17 bases between. This CDR3 contains 14 residues. Here the CDR3 DNA reads TGTGCCAGCAGCATTAGACAGGATCTAAACGAGCAGTACTTC. Residues: CASSIRQDLNEQYF.

The chain combines TRBV10-3 with TRBJ2-3; 10 bases agree with TRBD2. The CDR3 sequence is 19 residues long. The V and J ends lost 2 bases and 0 bases, in that order; junction bases with no gene match: 11. Germline V gene lookup returns CDR1 ENHRY and CDR2 SYGVKD. The chain's CDR3 is CAISEPSKALAGSTDTQYF. The CDR3 coding sequence is TGTGCCATCAGTGAGCCCTCTAAGGCACTAGCGGGAAGCACAGATACGCAGTATTTT.

This clonotype was detected only a few times. The V gene is TRBV20-1, the J gene TRBJ2-7, with TRBD1 matching 7 bases. The J segment lost 3 bases and the V segment lost 1 base, leaving 6 bases of the junction unmatched. The germline V gene encodes CDR1 DFQATT and CDR2 SNEGSKA (reference sequence). The CDR3 runs 14 residues. The CDR3 here is CSARAARGFYEQYF. The CDR3 DNA sequence: TGCAGTGCTAGAGCAGCCAGGGGGTTCTACGAGCAGTACTTC.

This clonotype was detected ten times or more. The chain couples TRBV4-3 to TRBJ2-1; D gene ambiguous. Per germline, CDR1 LGHNA and CDR2 YSLEER. CDR3 length equals 12 residues. V was clipped by 0 bases and J by 7 bases, with 4 bases between them. The DNA of the CDR3 is TGCGCCAGCAGCCAAGATCTGAATGAGCAGTTCTTC. Its translation is CASSQDLNEQFF.

The genes are TRBV5-5 and TRBJ2-2, with TRBD2 matching over 10 bases. The CDR3 runs 16 residues. Germline V lookup: CDR1 SGHKS, CDR2 YYEKEE (reference sequence). Unmatched junction bases numbered 4, after V lost 3 bases and J lost 2 bases. CDR3 region: CASSSEREGNTGELFF. CDR3 bases: TGTGCCAGCAGCTCCGAGCGGGAGGGTAACACCGGGGAGCTGTTTTTT.

V is TRBV5-5 and J is TRBJ2-4, with D tentatively TRBD1 (7 bases). Looked up from germline, CDR1 is SGHKS and CDR2 is YYEKEE (reference sequence). CDR3 length equals 16 residues. V dropped 3 bases and J dropped 0 bases, with 13 bases sitting between them. The CDR3: CASSWTGGVAKNIQYF. CDR3 DNA: TGTGCCAGCAGCTGGACAGGCGGGGTAGCCAAAAACATTCAGTACTTC.

There are a few counts of this clonotype. This chain joins TRBV7-9 and TRBJ2-1; the match to TRBD2 covers 7 bases. CDR1 is SEHNR and CDR2 is FQNEAQ in the germline V gene (reference sequence). The junction had 3 bases not matched to a gene; V was cut back by 5 bases and J by 5 bases. The CDR3 extends over 13 amino acids. The DNA of the CDR3 is TGTGCCAGCAGCCACGGACTAGACAATGAGCAGTTCTTC. This gives the protein CASSHGLDNEQFF.